What follows describes a single T cell receptor beta chain. Antigen: not known. Researchers reported sorting every CD8+ T cell subset in triplicate, 300,000 cells per sort. Those CD8+ T cells considered naive were CD45RO-CCR7+CD27+CD95-. This sample is part of a study of CXCR3-negative and CXCR3-positive naive CD8 T cells. Study at large: Roughly 1.5 +/- 0.3 million TRB reads came from each library, giving some 150 million in total.

CDR3 length: 14 residues. The germline V gene has CDR1 SGHAT and CDR2 FQNNGV. Overall study findings and caveats: Naive subsets had comparable surface CD5; TCR strength was inferred from TRB CDR3 properties. TRB CDR3 hydrophobicity was greater in CXCR3-positive naive cells than in CXCR3-negative naive cells.

It was by 5' RACE with UMI labels that the TRB cDNA libraries were prepared. TCRdb re-called the 5' RACE reads; one entry per CDR3 protein, DNA not given. The sample data list under 150,000 distinct CDR3 sequences. The origin of this receptor is a human donor in good health. Some clones in this sample may be carry-over from other donors' samples. The rearrangement uses TRBV11-2 and TRBJ2-7. Input material: naive CXCR3+ CD8+ T cells from blood. Subset denoted: CD45RO-CCR7+CD27+CD95- naive CD8+ T cells expressing CXCR3 (TNR3+). The CDR3 spells CASSLESGDYEQYF.